This T cell receptor (beta chain) was found in a study of T cell responses to AZD1222 COVID-19 vaccine. Study-wide points: Spike-specific TCR breadth and depth rose after two AZD1222 doses. It was only after the peak T cell response that any repertoires were sampled.

V was pared by 2 bases and J by 3 bases, with 12 bases between. The CDR3 is 15 amino acids. Germline CDR1 MNHEY, CDR2 SVGEGT. Concerning this clone: Its antigen is still unknown.

The assay was immunoSEQ multiplex PCR, and TCRdb's table has in-frame clones only and misses some. There are approximately 100,000 clones in the sample; 80% to 90% occur only once, and roughly 12% lies in the top ten. The receptor was isolated from an adult in good health. Sequenced material: peripheral blood, taken on day 0 of AZD1222 vaccination. The rearrangement joins TRBV6-2 or TRBV6-3 to TRBJ2-3, with D possibly TRBD2 on 7 matching bases. As DNA, the CDR3 is TGTGCCAGCAGTTACCGGGGGGCAGCGACAGATACGCAGTATTTT. Its protein product is CASSYRGAATDTQYF.